This T cell receptor beta chain was sequenced for a study of shared T cell receptors in the human thymus. Germline CDR1 MNHEY, CDR2 SVGAGI. This CDR3 comprises 15 residues. The V and J ends lost 9 bases and 2 bases, in that order; junction bases with no gene match: 8. The table came from immunoSEQ multiplex PCR; TCRdb's copy has only in-frame clones and leaves some out. The profile shows 600,000 or so clones, more than 70% of them singletons. The same data also contributed to another study, on human thymus T cells. According to that study: The study used thymus tissue resected during corrective heart surgery. Thymic and blood repertoires appeared to show biased V and J gene usage. Thymic repertoires overlap heavily among unrelated individuals, related research has reported.

The specimen sequenced was thymocytes. This receptor was taken from a boy under three years old with a congenital heart defect. This chain uses TRBV6-5 with TRBJ2-2, with 8 bases identical to TRBD1. The CDR3 here is CASNDRGLNTGELFF. The CDR3 nucleotides read TGTGCCAGTAATGACAGGGGTCTTAACACCGGGGAGCTGTTTTTT.